The rows below give T cell receptor beta chains drawn from one sample of a study of OX40 agonist ivuxolimab in advanced cancers. Clones were sequenced by immunoSEQ multiplex PCR, and TCRdb holds only the in-frame ones, with some missing. The repertoire consists of approximately 68,000 clones, with around 80% occurring once and the leading ten covering approximately 6.3%. The sample in question was CD4+ or CD8+ T cells sorted from blood, obtained in a trial of the OX40 agonist ivuxolimab. The receptors shown here come from an adult with an advanced solid tumor such as melanoma, head and neck, liver or kidney cancer. Both conserved end residues are part of each CDR3. A D gene is named only where the DNA matches it firmly. Not all rows give a size; the values are once, few, many and, for expanded clones, a class.

abundance,v_gene,d_gene,j_gene,CDR3nt,CDR3aa
few,TRBV7-6,.,TRBJ2-7,TGTGCCAGCAGCTTCGGGGAGACGTACGAGCAGTACTTC,CASSFGETYEQYF
.,TRBV5-6,.,TRBJ2-3,TGTGCCAGCAGCTTTGTCGTCACAGATACGCAGTATTTT,CASSFVVTDTQYF
.,TRBV2,TRBD1,TRBJ2-7,TGTGCCAGCAGGGGGACAGTAAGCTCCTACGAGCAGTACTTC,CASRGTVSSYEQYF
.,TRBV9,.,TRBJ2-3,TGTGCCAGCAGCGTAGCGGGTTCGGTGGCTGGTACGCAGTATTTT,CASSVAGSVAGTQYF
.,TRBV5-1,TRBD2,TRBJ2-1,TGCGCCAGCAGCTCATCCGGGACTAGACTAAACAATGAGCAGTTCTTC,CASSSSGTRLNNEQFF
few,TRBV7-6,TRBD1,TRBJ1-2,TGTGCCAGCAGCGGGGGGACAGGGAAGGGCTACACCTTC,CASSGGTGKGYTF
.,TRBV2,.,TRBJ2-3,TGTGCCAGCAGTGATGTAGATACGCAGTATTTT,CASSDVDTQYF
.,TRBV6-6,.,TRBJ2-7,TGTGCCAGCAGTGGGGGACTGGCTTACGAGCAGTACTTC,CASSGGLAYEQYF
once,TRBV2,.,TRBJ2-1,TGTGCCAGCAGTGTAAACAGGGTCGTTTACAATGAGCAGTTCTTC,CASSVNRVVYNEQFF
.,TRBV7-9,TRBD2,TRBJ2-3,TGTGCCAGCAGCTTAGGACTAGCGGGGGGTACAGATACGCAGTATTTT,CASSLGLAGGTDTQYF
.,TRBV18,TRBD1,TRBJ1-2,TGTGCCAGCTCCCCCTATGGAAATGCCAGGGGGGACTATGGCTACACCTTC,CASSPYGNARGDYGYTF
.,TRBV4-1,.,TRBJ1-5,TGCGCCAGCAGCCAAGATGCGACAGCCTATAGCAATCAGCCCCAGCATTTT,CASSQDATAYSNQPQHF
.,TRBV18,.,TRBJ1-2,TGTGCCAGCTCACCAGGGGCACCTATGGCTGGCTACACCTTC,CASSPGAPMAGYTF
.,TRBV11-2,.,TRBJ2-2,TGTGCCAGCAGCTTAAATAGGGAGGTCGGGGAGCTGTTTTTT,CASSLNREVGELFF
.,TRBV7-2,TRBD1,TRBJ1-2,TGTGCCAGCAGCTTGGCAGGGGGTCAGGGCTACACCTTC,CASSLAGGQGYTF
.,TRBV6-1,.,TRBJ2-5,TGTGCCAGCAGGACCGAAGGTCGGGAGACCCAGTACTTC,CASRTEGRETQYF
.,TRBV2,.,TRBJ1-1,TGTGCCAGCAGTGGGGAATTTGAAGCTTTCTTT,CASSGEFEAFF
once,TRBV6-1,TRBD2,TRBJ2-1,TGTGCCAGCAGTGAACTTGCGGGAGGGCGGGATGAGCAGTTCTTC,CASSELAGGRDEQFF
.,TRBV9,.,TRBJ2-7,TGTGCCAGCAGCCCAACGGATGGGAGCTCCGAGCAGTACTTC,CASSPTDGSSEQYF
few,TRBV6-6,.,TRBJ2-7,TGTGCCAGCAGTTGGACCGGGGAGCAGTACTTC,CASSWTGEQYF
few,TRBV9,TRBD2,TRBJ2-1,TGTGCCAGCAGCGTAGATGGTACTAGCGGGGGGTTGTTCTTC,CASSVDGTSGGLFF
.,TRBV9,TRBD2,TRBJ2-4,TGTAATCCTCTCCGAATTGGGTGGCGGGGGGTAGACATTCAGTACTTC,CNPLRIGWRGVDIQYF
few,TRBV5-1,.,TRBJ1-6,TGCGCCAGCAGCTTGGGACAGGTTAATTCACCCCTCCACTTT,CASSLGQVNSPLHF
few,TRBV30,TRBD1,TRBJ2-3,TGTGCCTGGAGTGTGCGGACAGGGGAAATCCGTCTCCCCACAGATACGCAGTATTTT,CAWSVRTGEIRLPTDTQYF
.,TRBV7-6,TRBD1,TRBJ2-7,TGTGCCAGCAGCCCGACTTCGGGACAGGGGGCTCACGAGCAGTACTTC,CASSPTSGQGAHEQYF
few,TRBV7-9,TRBD2,TRBJ2-3,TGTGCCAGCAGCCCCGCCGGGACTAGCGGAACCACAGATACGCAGTATTTT,CASSPAGTSGTTDTQYF
.,TRBV7-8,TRBD2,TRBJ2-3,TGTGCCAGCAGCAGCACTAGCGGGGGGGGCCGGGCTTATACGCAGTATTTT,CASSSTSGGGRAYTQYF
.,TRBV2,TRBD1,TRBJ2-7,TGTGCCAGCCTGGGACAGTATTCCTACGAGCAGTACTTC,CASLGQYSYEQYF
.,TRBV18,.,TRBJ1-1,TGTGCCAGCTTAATAAACAGGGACACTGAAGCTTTCTTT,CASLINRDTEAFF
.,TRBV28,TRBD2,TRBJ2-5,TGTGCCAGCAGTTTGACGTACCTAGCCGTTGGACTAGCGGGAGGGCCCGAAGAGACCCAGTACTTC,CASSLTYLAVGLAGGPEETQYF
.,TRBV9,TRBD2,TRBJ2-7,TGTGCCAGCAGCGAAGGACTAGCGGGAGTGGGGGAGCAGTACTTC,CASSEGLAGVGEQYF
.,TRBV7-6,TRBD1,TRBJ1-1,TGTGCCAGCAGCTTAGGGACAGGGGGGAACACTGAAGCTTTCTTT,CASSLGTGGNTEAFF
.,TRBV9,.,TRBJ2-5,TGTGCCAGCAGCTTTCAGGGGTTGGGGGAGACCCAGTACTTC,CASSFQGLGETQYF
.,TRBV7-2,.,TRBJ1-6,TGTGCCAGCAGCTTACAACCGGGGGGTTATAATTCACCCCTCCACTTT,CASSLQPGGYNSPLHF
.,TRBV2,.,TRBJ2-2,TGTGCCAGCAGTGGATGGCTTGACAACACCGGGGAGCTGTTTTTT,CASSGWLDNTGELFF
.,TRBV19,TRBD1,TRBJ2-3,TGTGCCAGTAGAGACCGGGACAGGGGGGCAGATACGCAGTATTTT,CASRDRDRGADTQYF
.,TRBV11-2,TRBD2,TRBJ2-5,TGTGCCAGCAGGGGACTAGTATCTCAAGAGACCCAGTACTTC,CASRGLVSQETQYF
few,TRBV2,.,TRBJ1-1,TGTGCCAGTGGGTGGGGGGCTTGGACTGAAGCTTTCTTT,CASGWGAWTEAFF
.,TRBV7-8,.,TRBJ1-2,TGTGCCAGCAGCCCATACAGGACGCTCTATGGCTACACCTTC,CASSPYRTLYGYTF
.,TRBV5-4,TRBD1,TRBJ1-3,TGTGCCAGCAGCTCATGGGACAGCTTCTCTGGAAACACCATATATTTT,CASSSWDSFSGNTIYF
.,TRBV4-1,.,TRBJ1-2,TGCGCCAGCAGCCGGGCAGCCTTCGGTGATGGCTACACCTTC,CASSRAAFGDGYTF
.,TRBV7-8,.,TRBJ2-1,TGTGCCAGCAGCTTAGTCCCCCTAGACGACAATGAGCAGTTCTTC,CASSLVPLDDNEQFF
.,TRBV28,TRBD1,TRBJ1-2,TGTGCCAGCAGTCGGACAGGGACGGCCCGAGCCTATGGCTACACCTTC,CASSRTGTARAYGYTF
.,TRBV28,.,TRBJ2-2,TGTGCCAGCAGCACGACCGGAGGCGGGTGGCGGGAGCTGTTTTTT,CASSTTGGGWRELFF
.,TRBV2,.,TRBJ1-2,TGTGCCAGCAGGACGGGACTCAACCATGGCTACACCTTC,CASRTGLNHGYTF
.,TRBV25-1,.,TRBJ1-2,TGTGCCAGCAGTAGACTCGGGGGGGGGCAGAACTATGGCTACACCTTC,CASSRLGGGQNYGYTF
.,TRBV10-1,.,TRBJ2-3,TGCGCCAGCAGTGACAGCTACGCAGATACGCAGTATTTT,CASSDSYADTQYF
once,TRBV5-6,.,TRBJ1-5,TGTGCCAGCAGCTTATCGTGGGGGAACAATCAGCCCCAGCATTTT,CASSLSWGNNQPQHF
.,TRBV18,TRBD1,TRBJ1-2,TGTGCCAGCTCACCGGGACAGGGTTGGGTCGGCTACACCTTC,CASSPGQGWVGYTF
.,TRBV19,.,TRBJ2-5,TGTGCCAGTAGTACGGGACATGAGGAGACCCAGTACTTC,CASSTGHEETQYF
.,TRBV7-6,TRBD2,TRBJ2-1,TGTGCCAGCAGCTTAGTTACTAGCGGGAGCCGTCTTGAGCAGTTCTTC,CASSLVTSGSRLEQFF
.,TRBV5-8,TRBD2,TRBJ2-2,TGTGCCAGCAGCTTGACCGGGGGGGACACCGGGGAGCTGTTTTTT,CASSLTGGDTGELFF
.,TRBV9,TRBD1,TRBJ1-2,TGTGCCAGCAGCGTAACGACAGGGGCGGACTATGGCTACACCTTC,CASSVTTGADYGYTF
.,TRBV18,.,TRBJ1-1,TGTGCCAGCTCTCCGTCTATCGGGGAGAACACTGAAGCTTTCTTT,CASSPSIGENTEAFF
.,TRBV27,.,TRBJ2-7,TGTGCCAGCAGTTTAAACTGGGGTTACGAGCAGTACTTC,CASSLNWGYEQYF
few,TRBV4-3,TRBD2,TRBJ2-7,TGCGCCAGCAGCGTACTAGCGGACAGCTCCTACGAGCAGTACTTC,CASSVLADSSYEQYF
once,TRBV5-1,.,TRBJ2-2,TGCGCCAGCAGCTTGGACAGGGCGATCGGGGAGCTGTTTTTT,CASSLDRAIGELFF
.,TRBV19,.,TRBJ2-1,TGTGCCAGTAGTCCTGATAGCGCCTCCTACAATGAGCAGTTCTTC,CASSPDSASYNEQFF